These 17 T cell receptor beta chains were sequenced from one sample in a study of early T cells in non-severe SARS-CoV-2 infection (dated by TCRdb to the early 2020s). The library was prepared using 5' RACE. Sequenced using a NextSeq 500. In-frame beta chains were kept once TCRdb had trimmed the public reads at Q25 with fastp and called clones with MiXCR. Rows with a matching CDR3 protein are joined into one entry that keeps the most common DNA and genes. This sample is represented by about 30,000 distinct CDR3 sequences; about 5.8% of them were singletons. The ten largest clones capture 24% of the sample. The sequencing sample was made of whole blood. The receptor source for this set is an adult who was a healthcare worker with PCR-confirmed SARS-CoV-2 infection or an uninfected control (not recorded which).

This clonotype appeared many times. The chain's CDR3 is CSASVPSGTAYEQYF. The CDR3 DNA reads TGCAGTGCTAGTGTTCCCAGCGGGACGGCCTACGAGCAGTACTTC. The V call is TRBV20-1, the J call TRBJ2-7; 7 bases are shared with TRBD2. This CDR3 has 15 residues. V was clipped by 3 bases and J by 2 bases; unmatched bases: 10. Per the germline V gene, CDR1 is DFQATT and CDR2 is SNEGSKA (reference sequence).

The chain joins TRBV5-1 to TRBJ2-1; tentatively, D is TRBD2 (6 bases). This CDR3 contains 16 residues. The germline gives CDR1 SGHRS, CDR2 YFSETQ. Trimming removed 4 bases at V and 0 bases at J, with 14 bases between. The CDR3 DNA is TGCGCCAGCAGCCACCGAGTCGGGAGCTCCTACAATGAGCAGTTCTTC. This gives the protein CASSHRVGSSYNEQFF.

This chain links TRBV6-1 with TRBJ1-2; D remains ambiguous. Germline V lookup: CDR1 MNHNS, CDR2 SASEGT. Trimming stripped 7 bases from V and 1 base from J, with 4 bases between. This CDR3 is 11 amino acids long. The DNA of the CDR3 is TGTGCCAGCAATATTAACTATGGCTACACCTTC. This codes for CASNINYGYTF.

This chain joins TRBV12-3 or TRBV12-4 and TRBJ2-7; D is ambiguous. CDR3 length: 12 residues. V was cut by 1 base and J by 3 bases, with 4 bases left in between. The DNA for the CDR3 is TGTGCCAGCAGTTTAGATGTCTACGAGCAGTACTTC. It yields the protein CASSLDVYEQYF.

This clonotype was picked up many times. A read error may produce the germline difference seen at one junction end. The CDR3 loop reads CASSVPPAGVDF. CDR3 nucleotides: TGTGCCAGCAGTGTACCCCCGGCCGGGGTGGACTTC. The chain links TRBV2 to TRBJ2-7, with a tentative D call TRBD2 (5 bases). The germline gives CDR1 SNHLY, CDR2 FYNNEI. There are 12 residues in the CDR3. Complete variable domain (other parts from reference TRBV2 and TRBJ2-7): EPEVTQTPSHQVTQMGQEVILRCVPISNHLYFYWYRQILGQKVEFLVSFYNNEISEKSEIFDDQFSVERPDGSNFTLKIRSTKLEDSAMYFCASSVPPAGVDFGPGTRLTVT.

Regarding this clonotype: At one of its ends the junction is not consistent with the germline gene, which may arise from a read error. The rearrangement uses TRBV4-2 and TRBJ1-1, with TRBD1 matching over 7 bases. Germline values: CDR1 LGHNA, CDR2 YNFKEQ. This CDR3 spans 15 amino acids. CDR3 amino acids: CVSSQEGGGITEAFF. The CDR3 DNA is TGTGTCAGCAGCCAAGAAGGAGGGGGCATCACTGAAGCTTTCTTT.

This clonotype was detected many times. The gene calls are TRBV6-1 and TRBJ2-2, with 7 bases matching TRBD1. CDR1 is MNHNS and CDR2 is SASEGT in the germline V gene. J lost 4 bases, V lost 4 bases, and 3 bases had no gene match. The CDR3 contains 14 residues. The CDR3 region is CASSVDRFTGELFF. The CDR3 DNA is TGTGCCAGCAGTGTGGACAGGTTCACCGGGGAGCTGTTTTTT.

The sample holds a few counts of this clonotype. This chain links TRBV20-1 with TRBJ2-5, with unresolved D. Trimming stripped 5 bases from V and 1 base from J, with 2 bases between. CDR3 length equals 10 residues. The V gene's germline CDR1 is DFQATT and CDR2 SNEGSKA (reference sequence). Written as DNA, the CDR3 is TGCAGTGCTTCCCAAGAGACCCAGTACTTC. Translating gives CSASQETQYF.

This clonotype has ten or more counts. The rearrangement links TRBV10-3 to TRBJ1-2, with a possible D match to TRBD1 (5 bases). Germline CDR1 is ENHRY and CDR2 is SYGVKD. V was clipped by 4 bases and J by 1 base, with 7 bases between them. The CDR3 is 13 residues long. This CDR3 reads CAISVQDNYGYTF. In DNA, the CDR3 is TGTGCCATCAGTGTACAGGATAACTATGGCTACACCTTC.

In its sample, this clonotype was seen many times. The V gene is TRBV30, the J gene TRBJ1-3, with D maybe TRBD1 (5 bases). Trimming removed 0 bases from V and 4 bases from J, with 10 bases in between. This CDR3 is 14 amino acids long. Germline values: CDR1 GTSNPN, CDR2 SVGIG (reference sequence). CDR3 amino acids: CAWSVQGAGNTIYF. In nucleotides, the CDR3 is TGTGCCTGGAGTGTTCAGGGTGCGGGAAACACCATATATTTT.

This clonotype was observed many times. The V and J genes are TRBV2 and TRBJ2-3; maybe TRBD1 (6 bases). The CDR3 loop spans 14 amino acids. Germline CDR1 SNHLY, CDR2 FYNNEI. The V and J ends lost 6 bases and 2 bases respectively, with 12 bases between them. CDR3 DNA: TGTGCCAGCAGGCAGGGGTTTTACACAGATACGCAGTATTTT. Translated, it gives CASRQGFYTDTQYF.

This chain uses TRBV6-6 with TRBJ1-2, with 8 bases matching TRBD1. Germline V gives CDR1 MNHNY, CDR2 SVGAGI (reference sequence). This CDR3 is built from 12 residues. Germline trimming cut 4 bases from V and 8 bases from J; bases unmatched to any gene: 3. As DNA, the CDR3 is TGTGCCAGCAGTTCGGACAGGGAGGGCTACACCTTC. Its protein product is CASSSDREGYTF.

This clonotype occurred many times. This rearrangement joins TRBV6-6 to TRBJ1-3; D gene ambiguous. In germline, CDR1 is MNHNY, CDR2 SVGAGI (reference sequence). V shed 6 bases and J shed 0 bases, with 12 bases lying between them. This CDR3 is 15 amino acids long. CDR3 bases: TGTGCCAGCAGCCCCGACTCCAACTCTGGAAACACCATATATTTT. The encoded protein is CASSPDSNSGNTIYF.

This clonotype was observed at least ten times. The V call is TRBV9, the J call TRBJ2-5, with 12 bases that match TRBD1. CDR3 size: 16 residues. V gave up 3 bases and J gave up 4 bases; unmatched junction bases: 7. Germline V lookup: CDR1 SGDLS, CDR2 YYNGEE. The CDR3 protein is CASSAGDRGLAETQYF. The CDR3 DNA reads as TGTGCCAGCAGCGCCGGGGACAGGGGGCTTGCAGAGACCCAGTACTTC.

CDR3 in amino acids: CAISGDRGGSGELFF. CDR3 bases: TGTGCCATCAGCGGGGACAGGGGAGGTTCCGGGGAGCTGTTTTTT. V gene TRBV10-3 combines with J gene TRBJ2-2; 10 nucleotides line up with TRBD1. The CDR3 is made up of 15 amino acids. The germline V gene encodes CDR1 ENHRY and CDR2 SYGVKD. V gave up 6 bases and J gave up 6 bases; unmatched junction bases: 7.

At least ten counts were recorded for this clonotype. The DNA of the CDR3 is TGCAGTGCGGGAGGGGGCCATGGCTACACCTTC. Residues: CSAGGGHGYTF. The genes are TRBV20-1 and TRBJ1-2, with 7 bases aligning to TRBD1. The CDR3 sequence is 11 residues long. Losses at the gene ends were 6 bases for V and 6 bases for J; bases not matched to a gene: 4. In germline, CDR1 is DFQATT, CDR2 SNEGSKA (reference sequence).

The J gene is TRBJ1-2, the V gene TRBV7-9, with D unclear. CDR3 length: 12 residues. V was pared by 3 bases and J by 10 bases, with 12 bases between. Germline CDR1 and CDR2: SEHNR and FQNEAQ (reference sequence). Here the CDR3 reads CASSLSPFDYTF. CDR3 bases: TGTGCCAGCAGCTTGAGTCCCTTTGACTACACCTTC.